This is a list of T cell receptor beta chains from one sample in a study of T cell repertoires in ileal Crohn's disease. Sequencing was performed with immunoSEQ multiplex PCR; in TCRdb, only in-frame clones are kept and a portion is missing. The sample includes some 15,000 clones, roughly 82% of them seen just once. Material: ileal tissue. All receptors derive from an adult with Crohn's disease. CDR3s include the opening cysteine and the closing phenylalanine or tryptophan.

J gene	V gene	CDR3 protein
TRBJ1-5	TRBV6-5	CASSQDRALNQPQHF
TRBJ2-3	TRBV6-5	CASSYSMGGSTDTQYF
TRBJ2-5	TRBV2	CASSSSGASLETQYF
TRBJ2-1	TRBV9	CASSVAKWGSGSLYNEQFF
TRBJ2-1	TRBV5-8	CASSLDRDRGNEQFF
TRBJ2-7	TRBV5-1	CASSSGVSYEQYF
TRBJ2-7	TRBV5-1	CASSLVGSGGVDYEQYF
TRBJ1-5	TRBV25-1	CASKRPSGNQPQHF
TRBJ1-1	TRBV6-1	CAVVRGLFMNTEAFF
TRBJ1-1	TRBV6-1	CASSKTENTEAFF
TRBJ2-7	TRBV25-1	CASSELALGRGREDEQYF
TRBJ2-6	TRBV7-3	CASSSPPGSGANVLTF
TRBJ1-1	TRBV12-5	CASGLVLQGGTTTSTNTEAFF
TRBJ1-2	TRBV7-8	CASSPGDRGRSNYGYTF
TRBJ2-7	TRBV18	CASSPGGLAGYEQYF
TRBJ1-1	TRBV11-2	CASSLGRDRRSTEAFF
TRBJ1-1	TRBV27	CASSFRGTEAFF
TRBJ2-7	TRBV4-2	CASIAASSGGYEQYF
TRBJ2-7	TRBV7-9	CASSPEAGGSYEQYF
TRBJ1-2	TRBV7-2	CASSLVLGRGYGYTF
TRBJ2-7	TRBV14	CASSLGTPYEQYF
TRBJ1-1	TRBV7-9	CASSIETGLTEAFF
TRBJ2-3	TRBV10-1	CASSESVSTGLDTQYF